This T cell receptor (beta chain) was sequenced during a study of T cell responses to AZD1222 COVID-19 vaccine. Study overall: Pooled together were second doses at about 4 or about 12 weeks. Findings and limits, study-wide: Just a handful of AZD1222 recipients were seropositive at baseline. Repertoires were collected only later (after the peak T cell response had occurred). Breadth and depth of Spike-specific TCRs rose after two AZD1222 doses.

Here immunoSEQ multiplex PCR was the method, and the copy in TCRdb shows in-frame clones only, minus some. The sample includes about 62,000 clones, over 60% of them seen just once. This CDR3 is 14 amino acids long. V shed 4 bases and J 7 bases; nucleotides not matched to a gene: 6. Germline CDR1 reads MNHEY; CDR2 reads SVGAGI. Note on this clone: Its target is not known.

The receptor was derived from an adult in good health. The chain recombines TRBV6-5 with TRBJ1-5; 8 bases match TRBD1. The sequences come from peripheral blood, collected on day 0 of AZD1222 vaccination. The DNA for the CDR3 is TGTGCCAGCAGTTCTACAGGGGGAGCGCAGCCCCAGCATTTT. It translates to CASSSTGGAQPQHF.